This T cell receptor (beta chain) appears in the sequencing data of a study of blood T cell repertoires in COVID-19. Germline CDR1 is MNHEY and CDR2 is SMNVEV (reference sequence). V was clipped by 6 bases and J by 6 bases; unmatched bases: 3. The CDR3 runs to 14 residues. The repertoire was sequenced with immunoSEQ multiplex PCR; TCRdb's copy has only in-frame clones and lacks some. The sample yields roughly 310,000 clones, roughly nine tenths seen once. This clone occurred once. The source is a man in his sixties who had recovered from COVID-19. The sequenced sample was PBMCs or T cells enriched from blood (not recorded which). This chain joins TRBV27 and TRBJ2-1; the match to TRBD2 covers 12 bases. The CDR3 nucleotides are TGTGCCAGCAGGCTAGCGGGAGGGCCCAATGAGCAGTTCTTC. Protein sequence: CASRLAGGPNEQFF.